The entry below gives a single T cell receptor beta chain sequence along with its context. Its antigen is currently not known. No base quality information exists; no much larger clone differs at one position. The sample belongs to a study of blood T cell repertoires in COVID-19 (TCRdb year 2020). Looking at the study overall: Samples from collaborators originated in the United States, Italy and Spain and spanned both the acute and convalescent phases of COVID-19. Where available, HLA class I and class II types were obtained from metadata supplied by the sample provider rather than from assay-based typing. Samples were obtained from the ongoing ImmuneRACE study (first 160 participants) and from approximately 1,200 subjects provided by 6 global collaborators. A freely available public database, intended as a resource for researchers studying the immune response to SARS-CoV-2, is where the repertoires were released. Subjects who had been exposed to COVID-19, were actively infected with it, or had recovered from it provided the deeply sampled blood TCRbeta repertoires that made up the dataset. Sample metadata almost always included a de-identified subject ID, COVID-19 status, age in years and sex. The prospective study material was composed of cDNA or gDNA derived from T cells, B-cell-depleted T cells, or PBMCs. The study at large found these results: How much clinical and demographic metadata was included differed by source and by participant, and the metadata was provided uncurated.

Whole blood was collected in K2EDTA tubes by collaborating institutions according to the institutions' own protocols. For TCRbeta analysis, collaborators shipped samples in one of three forms: frozen whole blood, isolated PBMCs, or DNA extracted from either of those sample types. TCRbeta CDR3 regions were amplified from genomic DNA by means of the immunoSEQ Assay, a bias-controlled multiplex PCR. The authors' analysis ran thus. The number of nucleated cells in each sample was estimated from the amplification of reference gene primers within the assay. Sequence reads were collapsed and filtered to measure the absolute abundance of every unique TCRbeta CDR3 rearrangement. Productive Simpson clonality was computed per sample as the square root of Simpson's diversity index over productive rearrangements. The table was pulled from immuneACCESS by TCRdb, which kept in-frame rearrangements only. Such tables lose some clones; where checked, under half of the loss comes from unresolved V genes, and the rest has no known cause. That table supplies the V and J calls and clone size; D and trimming were determined from the DNA. For this sample there are more than 40,000 clones; around 85% appear just once. About 4.1% of the sample belongs to the ten largest clones.

Sequencing was performed on peripheral blood. This clonotype was sampled from a man over 45 with active COVID-19.

The DNA sequence is TGTGCCATCAGTGAGCCGACAGGGGGGACTGAAGCTTTCTTT. It translates to CAISEPTGGTEAFF. The rearranged segments are TRBV10-3 and TRBJ1-1; TRBD1 matches 9 bases in the middle. V loses 2 bases at its end and J loses 5 bases; junction bases beyond the gene matches: 3. As encoded in the germline V gene, CDR1 is ENHRY while CDR2 is SYGVKD. From the cysteine through the phenylalanine, the CDR3 covers 14 amino acids. Just CDR3 DNA is preserved here, 42 bases in frame from base 1.